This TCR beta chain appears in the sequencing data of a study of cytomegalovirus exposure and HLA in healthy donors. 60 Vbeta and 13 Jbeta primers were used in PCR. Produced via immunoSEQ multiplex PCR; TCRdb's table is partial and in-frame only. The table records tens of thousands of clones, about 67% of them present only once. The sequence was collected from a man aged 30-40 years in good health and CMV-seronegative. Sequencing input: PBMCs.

The CDR3 nucleotides are TGTGCCAGCAGCTCGCCTACAGGGAACTCTGGAAACACCATATATTTT. Translation: CASSSPTGNSGNTIYF. The chain couples TRBV5-4 to TRBJ1-3, with D maybe TRBD1 (6 bases). V dropped 3 bases and J dropped 0 bases, with 13 bases sitting between them. This CDR3 contains 16 residues. Germline V gives CDR1 SGHNT, CDR2 YYREEE (reference sequence).